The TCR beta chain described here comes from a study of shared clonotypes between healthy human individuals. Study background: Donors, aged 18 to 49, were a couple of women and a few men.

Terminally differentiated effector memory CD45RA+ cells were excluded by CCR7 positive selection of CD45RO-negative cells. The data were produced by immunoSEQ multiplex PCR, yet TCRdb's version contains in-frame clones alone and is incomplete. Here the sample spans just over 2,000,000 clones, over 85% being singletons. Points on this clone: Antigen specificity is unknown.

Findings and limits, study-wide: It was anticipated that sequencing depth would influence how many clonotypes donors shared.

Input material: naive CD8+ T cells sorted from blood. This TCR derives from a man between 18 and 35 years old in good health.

CDR3 sequence reads: CASSETGGIATEAFF. Written as DNA, the CDR3 is TGTGCCAGCAGTGAAACAGGAGGTATCGCCACTGAAGCTTTCTTT. The chain joins TRBV2 to TRBJ1-1, with D possibly TRBD1 on 5 matching bases. V lost 2 bases, J lost 4 bases, and 14 bases lay in between. The CDR3 covers 15 residues. Per the germline V gene, CDR1 is SNHLY and CDR2 is FYNNEI.